The clone carrying this T cell receptor beta chain has a handful of counts. This specimen comes from a study of blood T cells in healthy people across ages. Sample-barcoded 5' priming and a J-beta primer mix drove a second PCR of roughly 6 to 12 cycles. A tag from a template-switch adaptor with 12 random nucleotides marked each cDNA molecule. TCRdb itself ran the 5' RACE reads through MiXCR, one entry per CDR3 protein. The sample has 1,500,000 or so distinct CDR3 sequences, around 59% seen once. Each sample used at least 7 million PBMCs. Samples each had at least 5.5 micrograms of total RNA extracted. CDR1 and CDR2 from the germline V gene are SGHVS and FQNEAQ. The V segment lost 0 bases and the J segment 5 bases; nucleotides outside the gene matches: 7. This CDR3 is built from 16 residues.

The rearrangement links TRBV7-8 to TRBJ2-5; 9 bases align to TRBD2. The sequencing input was blood. This receptor was obtained from a young man in good health. CDR3 nucleotides: TGTGCCAGCAGCTTAGCGAGCGCGGGGGGGACGGAGACCCAGTACTTC. Encoded protein: CASSLASAGGTETQYF.